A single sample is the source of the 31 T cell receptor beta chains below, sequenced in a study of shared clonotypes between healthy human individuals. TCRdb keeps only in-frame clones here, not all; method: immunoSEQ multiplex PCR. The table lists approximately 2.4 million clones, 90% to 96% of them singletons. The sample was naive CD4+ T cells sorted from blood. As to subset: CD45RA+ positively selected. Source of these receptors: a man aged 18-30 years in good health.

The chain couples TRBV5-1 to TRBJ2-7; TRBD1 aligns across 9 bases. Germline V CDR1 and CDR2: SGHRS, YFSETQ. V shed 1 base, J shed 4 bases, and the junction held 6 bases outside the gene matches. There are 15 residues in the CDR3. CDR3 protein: CASSLLQTGGYEQYF. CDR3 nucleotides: TGCGCCAGCAGCTTGCTCCAGACAGGGGGATACGAGCAGTACTTC.

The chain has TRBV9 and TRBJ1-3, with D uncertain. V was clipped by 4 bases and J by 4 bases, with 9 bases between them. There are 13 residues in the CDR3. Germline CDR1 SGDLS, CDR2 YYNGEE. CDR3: CASSPQEGNTIYF. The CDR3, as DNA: TGTGCCAGCAGCCCCCAAGAAGGAAACACCATATATTTT.

The CDR3 DNA sequence: TGTGCCAGCAGCTTAATCGGACTCCATGGCTACACCTTC. It translates to CASSLIGLHGYTF. The chain links TRBV7-9 to TRBJ1-2; D unclear. V was trimmed by 2 bases and J by 6 bases, leaving 10 bases between them. The germline V gene has CDR1 SEHNR and CDR2 FQNEAQ (reference sequence). This CDR3 has 13 residues.

CDR3 nucleotides: TGTGCCAGCTTCAGATACTATAATTCACCCCTCCACTTT. It is translated as CASFRYYNSPLHF. The chain has TRBV2 and TRBJ1-6; the D is unclear. CDR3 length: 13 residues. CDR1 and CDR2 from the germline V gene are SNHLY and FYNNEI. V lost 8 bases, J lost 3 bases, and 8 bases lay in between.

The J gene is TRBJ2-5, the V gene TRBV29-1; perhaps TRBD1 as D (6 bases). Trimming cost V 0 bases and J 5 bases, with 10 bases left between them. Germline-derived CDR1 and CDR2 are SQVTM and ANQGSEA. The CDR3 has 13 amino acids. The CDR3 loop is CSVEEGTRETQYF. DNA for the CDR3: TGCAGCGTTGAAGAGGGGACAAGGGAGACCCAGTACTTC.

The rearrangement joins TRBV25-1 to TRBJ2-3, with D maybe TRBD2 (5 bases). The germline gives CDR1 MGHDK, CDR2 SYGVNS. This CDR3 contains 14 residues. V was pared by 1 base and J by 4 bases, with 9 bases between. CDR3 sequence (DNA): TGTGCCAGCAGTGAATGGCGGGTCCCAGATACGCAGTATTTT. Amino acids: CASSEWRVPDTQYF.

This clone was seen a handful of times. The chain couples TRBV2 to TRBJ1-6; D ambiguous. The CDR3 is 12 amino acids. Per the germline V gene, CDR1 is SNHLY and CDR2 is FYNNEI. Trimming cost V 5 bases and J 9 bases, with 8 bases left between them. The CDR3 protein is CASSIGPSPLHF. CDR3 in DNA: TGTGCCAGCAGTATCGGTCCTTCACCCCTCCACTTT.

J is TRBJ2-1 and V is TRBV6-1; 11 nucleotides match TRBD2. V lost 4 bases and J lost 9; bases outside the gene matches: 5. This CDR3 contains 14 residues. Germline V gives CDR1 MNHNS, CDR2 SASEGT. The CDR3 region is CASSVSGGAFEQFF. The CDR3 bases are TGTGCCAGCAGTGTTAGCGGGGGGGCGTTTGAGCAGTTCTTC.

As DNA, the CDR3 is TGCGCCAGCAGCCCCCCGGGACAGGGAAACAACGAGCAGTACTTC. Protein sequence: CASSPPGQGNNEQYF. V gene TRBV5-1 combines with J gene TRBJ2-7, with 9 bases that match TRBD1. CDR1 SGHRS and CDR2 YFSETQ come from the germline V gene. CDR3 size: 15 residues. V shed 4 bases, J shed 5 bases, and the junction held 10 bases outside the gene matches.

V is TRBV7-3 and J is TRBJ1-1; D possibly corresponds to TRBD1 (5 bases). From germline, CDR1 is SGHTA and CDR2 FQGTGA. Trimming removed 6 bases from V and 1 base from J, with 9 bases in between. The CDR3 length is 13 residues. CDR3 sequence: CASRGRTNTEAFF. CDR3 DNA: TGTGCCAGCAGGGGACGGACGAACACTGAAGCTTTCTTT.

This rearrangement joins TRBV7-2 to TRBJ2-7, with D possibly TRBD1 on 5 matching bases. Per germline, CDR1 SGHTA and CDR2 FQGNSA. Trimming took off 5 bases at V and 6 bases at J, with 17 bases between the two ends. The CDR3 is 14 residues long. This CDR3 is CASSPGWGRLEQYF. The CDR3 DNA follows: TGTGCCAGCAGCCCAGGGTGGGGAAGGCTCGAGCAGTACTTC. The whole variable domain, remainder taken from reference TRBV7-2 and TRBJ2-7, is GAGVSQSPSNKVTEKGKDVELRCDPISGHTALYWYRQSLGQGLEFLIYFQGNSAPDKSGLPSDRFSAERTGGSVSTLTIQRTQQEDSAVYLCASSPGWGRLEQYFGPGTRLTVT.

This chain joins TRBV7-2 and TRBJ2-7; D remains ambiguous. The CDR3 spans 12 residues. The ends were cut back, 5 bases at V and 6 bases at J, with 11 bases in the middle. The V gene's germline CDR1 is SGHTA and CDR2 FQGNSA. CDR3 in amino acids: CASSHPSLEQYF. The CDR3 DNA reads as TGTGCCAGCAGCCACCCTTCACTCGAGCAGTACTTC.

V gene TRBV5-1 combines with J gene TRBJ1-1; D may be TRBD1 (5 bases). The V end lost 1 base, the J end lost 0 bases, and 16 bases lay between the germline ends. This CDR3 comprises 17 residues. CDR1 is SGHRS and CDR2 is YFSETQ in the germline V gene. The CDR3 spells CASSLSSGARMNTEAFF. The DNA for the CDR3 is TGCGCCAGCAGCTTGTCGTCTGGGGCGCGAATGAACACTGAAGCTTTCTTT.

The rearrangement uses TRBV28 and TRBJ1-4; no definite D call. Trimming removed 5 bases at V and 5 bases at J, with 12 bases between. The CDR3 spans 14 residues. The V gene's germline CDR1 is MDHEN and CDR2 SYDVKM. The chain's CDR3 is CASSNPGINEKLFF. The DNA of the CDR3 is TGTGCCAGCAGTAATCCAGGAATAAATGAAAAACTGTTTTTT. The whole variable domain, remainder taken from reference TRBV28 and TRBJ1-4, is DVKVTQSSRYLVKRTGEKVFLECVQDMDHENMFWYRQDPGLGLRLIYFSYDVKMKEKGDIPEGYSVSREKKERFSLILESASTNQTSMYLCASSNPGINEKLFFGSGTQLSVL.

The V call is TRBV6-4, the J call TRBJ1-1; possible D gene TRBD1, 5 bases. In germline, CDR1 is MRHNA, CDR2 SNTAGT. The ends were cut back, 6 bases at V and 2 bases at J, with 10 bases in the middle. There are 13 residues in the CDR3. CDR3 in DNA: TGTGCCAGCAGAGAGGACACCAACACTGAAGCTTTCTTT. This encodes CASREDTNTEAFF.

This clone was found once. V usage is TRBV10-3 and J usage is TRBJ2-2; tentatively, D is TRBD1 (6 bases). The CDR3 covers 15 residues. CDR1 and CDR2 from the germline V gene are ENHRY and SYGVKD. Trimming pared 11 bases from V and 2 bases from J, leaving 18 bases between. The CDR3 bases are TGTGCCTCGTCCCCCGGGACACCTAACACCGGGGAGCTGTTTTTT. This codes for CASSPGTPNTGELFF.

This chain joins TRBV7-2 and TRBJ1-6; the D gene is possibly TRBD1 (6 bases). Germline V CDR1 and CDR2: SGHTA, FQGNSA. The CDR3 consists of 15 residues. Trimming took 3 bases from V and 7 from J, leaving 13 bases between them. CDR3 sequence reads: CASSFVQGGNSPLHF. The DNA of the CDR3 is TGTGCCAGCAGCTTTGTACAGGGCGGGAATTCACCCCTCCACTTT. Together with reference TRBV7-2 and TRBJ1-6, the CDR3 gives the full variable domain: GAGVSQSPSNKVTEKGKDVELRCDPISGHTALYWYRQSLGQGLEFLIYFQGNSAPDKSGLPSDRFSAERTGGSVSTLTIQRTQQEDSAVYLCASSFVQGGNSPLHFGNGTRLTVT.

CDR3 nucleotides: TGTGCCAGCAGTGAACGGGGGAGGGCCGGTCCAAAAGAGACCCAGTACTTC. Encoded protein: CASSERGRAGPKETQYF. V is TRBV6-4 and J is TRBJ2-5; 7 nucleotides line up with TRBD2. The CDR3 is 17 residues long. Germline V CDR1 and CDR2: MRHNA, SNTAGT. The V gene end was trimmed by 3 bases and the J gene end by 3 bases; junction bases not matched to a gene: 13.

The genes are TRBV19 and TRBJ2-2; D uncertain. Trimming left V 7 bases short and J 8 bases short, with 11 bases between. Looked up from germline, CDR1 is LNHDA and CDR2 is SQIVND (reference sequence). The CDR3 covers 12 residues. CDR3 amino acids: CASTRWSGELFF. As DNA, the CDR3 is TGTGCCAGTACCAGATGGTCAGGGGAGCTGTTTTTT.

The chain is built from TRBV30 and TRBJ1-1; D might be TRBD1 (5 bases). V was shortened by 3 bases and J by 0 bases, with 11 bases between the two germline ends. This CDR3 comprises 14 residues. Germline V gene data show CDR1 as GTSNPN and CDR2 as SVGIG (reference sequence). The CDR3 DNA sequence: TGTGCCTGGAGCAGGGAACAGATGAACACTGAAGCTTTCTTT. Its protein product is CAWSREQMNTEAFF.

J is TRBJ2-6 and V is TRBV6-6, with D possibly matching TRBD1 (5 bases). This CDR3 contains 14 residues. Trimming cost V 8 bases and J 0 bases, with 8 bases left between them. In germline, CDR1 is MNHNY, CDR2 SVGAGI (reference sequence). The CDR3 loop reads CASDSSSGANVLTF. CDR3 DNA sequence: TGTGCCAGCGACAGCAGCTCTGGGGCCAACGTCCTGACTTTC.

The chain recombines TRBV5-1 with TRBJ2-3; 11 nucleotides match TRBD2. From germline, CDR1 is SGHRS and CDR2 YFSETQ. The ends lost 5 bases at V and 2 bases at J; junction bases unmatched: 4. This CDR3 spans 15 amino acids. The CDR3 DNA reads TGCGCCAGCAGTTGGACTAGCGGGTACACAGATACGCAGTATTTT. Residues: CASSWTSGYTDTQYF.

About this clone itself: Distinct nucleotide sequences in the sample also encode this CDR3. As DNA, the CDR3 is TGTGCCAGCAGTCGTCGGGAGAACACTGAAGCTTTCTTT. Translated, it gives CASSRRENTEAFF. The V gene is TRBV28, the J gene TRBJ1-1; no clear D. This CDR3 has 13 amino acids. V lost 5 bases and J lost 1, with 8 bases in between. Germline CDR1 MDHEN, CDR2 SYDVKM.

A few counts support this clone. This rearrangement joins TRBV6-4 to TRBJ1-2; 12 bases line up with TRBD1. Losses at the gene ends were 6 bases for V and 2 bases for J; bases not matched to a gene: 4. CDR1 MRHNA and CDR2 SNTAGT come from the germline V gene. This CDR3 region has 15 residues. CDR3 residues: CASRIGTGGNYGYTF. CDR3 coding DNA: TGTGCCAGCAGAATCGGGACAGGGGGCAACTATGGCTACACCTTC.

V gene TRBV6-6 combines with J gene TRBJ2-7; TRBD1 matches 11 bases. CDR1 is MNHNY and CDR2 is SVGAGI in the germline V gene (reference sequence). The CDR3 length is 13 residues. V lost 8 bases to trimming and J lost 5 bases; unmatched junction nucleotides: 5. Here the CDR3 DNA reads TGTGCCAGCCGGGACAGGGGGGTCGACGAGCAGTACTTC. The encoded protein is CASRDRGVDEQYF.

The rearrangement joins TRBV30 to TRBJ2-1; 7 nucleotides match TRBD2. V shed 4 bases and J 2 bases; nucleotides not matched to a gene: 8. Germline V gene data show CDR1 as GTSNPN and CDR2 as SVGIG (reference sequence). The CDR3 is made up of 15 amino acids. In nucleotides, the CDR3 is TGTGCCTGGAAGGGAGCGGGGATGACCTACAATGAGCAGTTCTTC. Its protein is CAWKGAGMTYNEQFF.

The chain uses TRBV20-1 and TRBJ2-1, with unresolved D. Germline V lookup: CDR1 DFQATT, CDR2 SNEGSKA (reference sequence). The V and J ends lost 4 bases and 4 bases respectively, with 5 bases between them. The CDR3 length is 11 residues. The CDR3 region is CSAILYNEQFF. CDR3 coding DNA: TGCAGTGCTATTCTTTACAATGAGCAGTTCTTC.

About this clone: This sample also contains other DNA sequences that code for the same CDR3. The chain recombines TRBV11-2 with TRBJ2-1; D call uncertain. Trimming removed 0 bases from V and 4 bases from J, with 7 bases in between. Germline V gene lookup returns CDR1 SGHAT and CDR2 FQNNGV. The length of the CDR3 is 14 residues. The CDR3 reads CASSLDGIYNEQFF. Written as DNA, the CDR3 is TGTGCCAGCAGCTTAGACGGAATTTACAATGAGCAGTTCTTC.

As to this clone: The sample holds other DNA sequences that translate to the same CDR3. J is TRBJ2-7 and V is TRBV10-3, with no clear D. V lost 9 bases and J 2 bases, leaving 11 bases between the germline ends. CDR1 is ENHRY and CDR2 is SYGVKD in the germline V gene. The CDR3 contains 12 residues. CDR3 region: CAISGPTYEQYF. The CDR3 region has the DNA TGTGCCATTTCAGGACCGACCTACGAGCAGTACTTC.

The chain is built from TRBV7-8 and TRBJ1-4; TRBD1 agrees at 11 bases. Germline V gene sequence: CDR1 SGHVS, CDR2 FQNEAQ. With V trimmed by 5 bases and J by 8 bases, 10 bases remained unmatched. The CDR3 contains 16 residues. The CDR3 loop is CASSRTGGAFNEKLFF. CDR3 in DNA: TGTGCCAGCAGCCGGACAGGGGGCGCTTTCAACGAAAAACTGTTTTTT.

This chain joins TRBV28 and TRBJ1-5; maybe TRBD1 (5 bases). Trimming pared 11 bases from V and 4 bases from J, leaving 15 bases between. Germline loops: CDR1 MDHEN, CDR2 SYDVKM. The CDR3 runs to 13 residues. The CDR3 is CASHGAANQPQHF. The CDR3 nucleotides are TGTGCCTCCCACGGGGCCGCTAATCAGCCCCAGCATTTT.